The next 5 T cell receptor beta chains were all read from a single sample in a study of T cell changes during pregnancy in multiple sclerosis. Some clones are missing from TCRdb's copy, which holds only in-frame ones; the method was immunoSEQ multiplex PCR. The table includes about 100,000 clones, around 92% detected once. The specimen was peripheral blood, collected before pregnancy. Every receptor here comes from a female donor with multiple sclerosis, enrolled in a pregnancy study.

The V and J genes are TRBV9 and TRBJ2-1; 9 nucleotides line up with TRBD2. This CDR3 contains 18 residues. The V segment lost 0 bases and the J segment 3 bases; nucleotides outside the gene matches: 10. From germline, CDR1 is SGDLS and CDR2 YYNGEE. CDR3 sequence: CASSVGLAGKLNYNEQFF. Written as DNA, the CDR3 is TGTGCCAGCAGCGTAGGCCTAGCGGGAAAGTTAAACTACAATGAGCAGTTCTTC.

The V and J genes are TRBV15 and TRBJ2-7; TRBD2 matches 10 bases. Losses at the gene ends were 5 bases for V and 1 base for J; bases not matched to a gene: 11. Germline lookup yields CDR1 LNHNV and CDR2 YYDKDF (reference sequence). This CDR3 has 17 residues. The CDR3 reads CATSDGDPSGRSYEQYF. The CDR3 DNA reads TGTGCCACCAGCGACGGTGACCCTAGCGGGAGATCCTACGAGCAGTACTTC.

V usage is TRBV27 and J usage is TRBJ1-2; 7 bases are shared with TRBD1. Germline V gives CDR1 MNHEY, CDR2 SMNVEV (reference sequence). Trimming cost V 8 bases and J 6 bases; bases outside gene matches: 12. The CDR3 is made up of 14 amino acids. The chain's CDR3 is CASGPLRGSDGYTF. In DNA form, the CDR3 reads TGTGCCAGCGGGCCACTCAGGGGGTCCGATGGCTACACCTTC.

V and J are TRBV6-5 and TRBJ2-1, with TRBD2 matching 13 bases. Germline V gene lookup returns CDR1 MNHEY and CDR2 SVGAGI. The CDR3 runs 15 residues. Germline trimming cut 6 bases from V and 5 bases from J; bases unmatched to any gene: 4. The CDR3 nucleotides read TGTGCCAGCAGGCTAGGACTAGCGGGAGACAATGAGCAGTTCTTC. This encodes CASRLGLAGDNEQFF.

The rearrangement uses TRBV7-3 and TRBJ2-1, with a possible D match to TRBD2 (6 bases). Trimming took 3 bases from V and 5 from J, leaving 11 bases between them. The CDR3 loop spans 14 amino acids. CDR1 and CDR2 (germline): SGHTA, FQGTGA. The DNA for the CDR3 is TGTGCCAGCAGCTTGACGGGAGACAACAATGAGCAGTTCTTC. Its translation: CASSLTGDNNEQFF.